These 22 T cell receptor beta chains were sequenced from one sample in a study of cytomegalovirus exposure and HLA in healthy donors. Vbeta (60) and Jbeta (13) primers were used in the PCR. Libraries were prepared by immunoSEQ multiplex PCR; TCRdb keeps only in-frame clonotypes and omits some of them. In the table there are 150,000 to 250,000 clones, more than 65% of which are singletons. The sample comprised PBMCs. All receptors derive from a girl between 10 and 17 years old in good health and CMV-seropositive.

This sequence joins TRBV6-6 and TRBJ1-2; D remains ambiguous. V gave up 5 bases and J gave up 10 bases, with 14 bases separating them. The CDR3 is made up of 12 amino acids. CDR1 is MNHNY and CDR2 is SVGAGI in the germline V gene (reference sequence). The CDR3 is CASSTETPNYTF. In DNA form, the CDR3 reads TGTGCCAGCAGTACGGAGACCCCGAACTACACCTTC.

The CDR3 region has the DNA TGCGCCAGCAGCCAAGATCTGGCTGGGGGCGGGTTCACTGAAGCTTTCTTT. As protein: CASSQDLAGGGFTEAFF. The J gene is TRBJ1-1, the V gene TRBV4-3; D might be TRBD1 (6 bases). With 0 bases removed from V and 4 bases from J, the gap between germline ends came to 18 bases. CDR3 length: 17 amino acids. Germline-derived CDR1 and CDR2 are LGHNA and YSLEER.

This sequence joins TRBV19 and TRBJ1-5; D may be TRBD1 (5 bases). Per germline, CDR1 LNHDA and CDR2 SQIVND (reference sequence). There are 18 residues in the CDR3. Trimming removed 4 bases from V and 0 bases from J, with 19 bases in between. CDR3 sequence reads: CASSTWGGSIDSNQPQHF. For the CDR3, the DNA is TGTGCCAGTAGTACGTGGGGGGGATCCATCGATAGCAATCAGCCCCAGCATTTT.

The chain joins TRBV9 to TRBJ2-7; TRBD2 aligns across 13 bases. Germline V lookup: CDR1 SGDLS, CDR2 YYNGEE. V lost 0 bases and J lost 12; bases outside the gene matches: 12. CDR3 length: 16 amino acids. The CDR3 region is CASSVGGLAGARTLYF. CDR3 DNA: TGTGCCAGCAGCGTAGGTGGACTAGCGGGGGCCCGGACCCTGTACTTC.

The CDR3 region is CASSSGTSGVTDTQYF. For the CDR3, the DNA is TGTGCCAGCAGCTCGGGGACTAGCGGGGTCACAGATACGCAGTATTTT. The chain employs TRBV7-9 and TRBJ2-3, with 13 bases identical to TRBD2. There are 16 residues in the CDR3. Losses at the gene ends were 4 bases for V and 2 bases for J; bases not matched to a gene: 3. The germline CDR1 and CDR2 sequences are SEHNR and FQNEAQ (reference sequence).

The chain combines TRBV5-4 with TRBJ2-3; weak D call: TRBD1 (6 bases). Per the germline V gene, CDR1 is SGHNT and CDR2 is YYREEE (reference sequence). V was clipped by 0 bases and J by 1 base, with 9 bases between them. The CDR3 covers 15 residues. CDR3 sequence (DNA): TGTGCCAGCAGCTTGGAACCAGGGGGCACAGATACGCAGTATTTT. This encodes CASSLEPGGTDTQYF.

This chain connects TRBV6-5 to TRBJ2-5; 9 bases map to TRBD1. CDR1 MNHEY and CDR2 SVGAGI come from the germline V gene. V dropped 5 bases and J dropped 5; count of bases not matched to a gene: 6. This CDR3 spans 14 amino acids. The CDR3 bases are TGTGCCAGCAGTATGGGACAGGGATGGGAGACCCAGTACTTC. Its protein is CASSMGQGWETQYF.

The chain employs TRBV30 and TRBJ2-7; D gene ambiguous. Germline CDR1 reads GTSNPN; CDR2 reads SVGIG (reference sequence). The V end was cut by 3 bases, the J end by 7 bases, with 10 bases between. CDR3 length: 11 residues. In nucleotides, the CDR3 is TGTGCCTGGAGCTCACGGGTGGAGCAGTACTTC. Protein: CAWSSRVEQYF.

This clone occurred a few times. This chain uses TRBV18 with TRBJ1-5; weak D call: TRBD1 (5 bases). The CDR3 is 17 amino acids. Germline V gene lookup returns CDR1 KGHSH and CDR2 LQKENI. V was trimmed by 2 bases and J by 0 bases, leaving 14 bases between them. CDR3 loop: CASSPIFSGNSNQPQHF. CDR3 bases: TGTGCCAGCTCACCAATATTCTCAGGGAATAGCAATCAGCCCCAGCATTTT.

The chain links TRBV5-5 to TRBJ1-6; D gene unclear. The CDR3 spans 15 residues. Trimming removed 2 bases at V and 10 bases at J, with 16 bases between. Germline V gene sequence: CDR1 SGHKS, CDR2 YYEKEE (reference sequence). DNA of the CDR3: TGTGCCAGCAGCTTTTGGCAGAGGCTAGTATCACCCCTCCACTTT. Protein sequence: CASSFWQRLVSPLHF.

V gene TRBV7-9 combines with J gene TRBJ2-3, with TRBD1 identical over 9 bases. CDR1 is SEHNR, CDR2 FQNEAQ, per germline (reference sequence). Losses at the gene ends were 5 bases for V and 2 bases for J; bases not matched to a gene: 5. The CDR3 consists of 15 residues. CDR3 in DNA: TGTGCCAGCAGCCCAAGACAGGGGGACACAGATACGCAGTATTTT. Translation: CASSPRQGDTDTQYF. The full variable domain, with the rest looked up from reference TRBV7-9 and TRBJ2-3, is DTGVSQNPRHKITKRGQNVTFRCDPISEHNRLYWYRQTLGQGPEFLTYFQNEAQLEKSRLLSDRFSAERPKGSFSTLEIQRTEQGDSAMYLCASSPRQGDTDTQYFGPGTRLTVL.

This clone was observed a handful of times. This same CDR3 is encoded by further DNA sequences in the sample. The CDR3 reads CSVEDRRKTSTDTQYF. Here the CDR3 DNA reads TGCAGCGTTGAAGATAGAAGAAAAACTAGCACAGATACGCAGTATTTT. The chain couples TRBV29-1 to TRBJ2-3; D unresolved. The V end lost 0 bases, the J end lost 0 bases, and 13 bases lay between the germline ends. This CDR3 region has 16 residues. Germline CDR1 reads SQVTM; CDR2 reads ANQGSEA.

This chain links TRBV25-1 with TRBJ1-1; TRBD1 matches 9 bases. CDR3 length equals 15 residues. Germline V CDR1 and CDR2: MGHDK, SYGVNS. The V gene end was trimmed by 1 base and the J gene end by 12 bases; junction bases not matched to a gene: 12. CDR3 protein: CASSELGGRDRATFF. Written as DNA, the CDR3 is TGTGCCAGCAGTGAATTGGGGGGGCGGGACAGGGCAACTTTCTTT.

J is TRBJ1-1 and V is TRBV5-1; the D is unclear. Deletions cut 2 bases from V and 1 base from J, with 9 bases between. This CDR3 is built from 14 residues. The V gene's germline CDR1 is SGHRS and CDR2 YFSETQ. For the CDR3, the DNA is TGCGCCAGCAGCTTTGACACACCGAACACTGAAGCTTTCTTT. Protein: CASSFDTPNTEAFF.

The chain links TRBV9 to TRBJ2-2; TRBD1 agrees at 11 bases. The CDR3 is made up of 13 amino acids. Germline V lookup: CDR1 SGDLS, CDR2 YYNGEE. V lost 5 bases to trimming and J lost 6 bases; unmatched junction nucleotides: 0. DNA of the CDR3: TGTGCCAGCAGGGGACAGGGGGCCGGGGAGCTGTTTTTT. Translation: CASRGQGAGELFF. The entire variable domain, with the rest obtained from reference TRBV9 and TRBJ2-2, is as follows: DSGVTQTPKHLITATGQRVTLRCSPRSGDLSVYWYQQSLDQGLQFLIQYYNGEERAKGNILERFSAQQFPDLHSELNLSSLELGDSALYFCASRGQGAGELFFGEGSRLTVL.

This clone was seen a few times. CDR3 loop: CASSNRGGTEAFF. DNA of the CDR3: TGCGCCAGCAGCAACAGAGGAGGTACTGAAGCTTTCTTT. V usage is TRBV5-1 and J usage is TRBJ1-1; no firm D call. Germline V gives CDR1 SGHRS, CDR2 YFSETQ. The CDR3 runs to 13 residues. Trimming pared 4 bases from V and 5 bases from J, leaving 12 bases between.

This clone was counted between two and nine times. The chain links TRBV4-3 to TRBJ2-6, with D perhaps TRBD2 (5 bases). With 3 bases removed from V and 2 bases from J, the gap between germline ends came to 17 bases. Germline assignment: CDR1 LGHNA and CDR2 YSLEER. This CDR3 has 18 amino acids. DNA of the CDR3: TGCGCCAGCAGCCAGAGCCTAATTAGGAGGCCTGGGGCCAACGTCCTGACTTTC. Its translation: CASSQSLIRRPGANVLTF.

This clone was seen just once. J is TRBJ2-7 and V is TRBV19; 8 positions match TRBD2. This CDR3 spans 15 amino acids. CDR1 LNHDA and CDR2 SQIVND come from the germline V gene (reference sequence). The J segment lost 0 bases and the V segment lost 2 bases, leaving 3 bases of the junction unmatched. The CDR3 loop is CASSIIAGSSYEQYF. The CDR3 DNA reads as TGTGCCAGTAGTATAATAGCGGGGTCCTCCTACGAGCAGTACTTC.

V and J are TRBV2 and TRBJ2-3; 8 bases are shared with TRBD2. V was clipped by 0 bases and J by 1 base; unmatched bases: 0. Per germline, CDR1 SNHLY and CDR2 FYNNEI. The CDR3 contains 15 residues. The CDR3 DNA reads TGTGCCAGCAGTGAAGCGCGGGGGGGCACAGATACGCAGTATTTT. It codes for CASSEARGGTDTQYF.

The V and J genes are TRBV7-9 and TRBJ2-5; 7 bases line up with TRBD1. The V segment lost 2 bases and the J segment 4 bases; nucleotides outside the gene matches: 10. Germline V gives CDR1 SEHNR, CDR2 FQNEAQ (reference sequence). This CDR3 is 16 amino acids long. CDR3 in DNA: TGTGCCAGCAGCTTAAAACAGGGGCGGCAGGGAGAGACCCAGTACTTC. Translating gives CASSLKQGRQGETQYF.

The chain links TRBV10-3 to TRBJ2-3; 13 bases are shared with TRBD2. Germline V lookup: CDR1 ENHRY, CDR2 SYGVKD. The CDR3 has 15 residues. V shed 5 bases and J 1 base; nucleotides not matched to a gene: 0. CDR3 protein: CAISTSGGGTDTQYF. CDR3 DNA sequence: TGTGCCATCAGTACTAGCGGGGGGGGCACAGATACGCAGTATTTT.

The CDR3 nucleotides read TGTGCCAGCAGCCCATGGACAGGAGGAGGAAACACCATATATTTT. Its protein is CASSPWTGGGNTIYF. The rearrangement joins TRBV7-2 to TRBJ1-3; 7 bases match TRBD1. Germline CDR1 SGHTA, CDR2 FQGNSA. CDR3 size: 15 residues. V shed 5 bases and J 4 bases; nucleotides not matched to a gene: 8.